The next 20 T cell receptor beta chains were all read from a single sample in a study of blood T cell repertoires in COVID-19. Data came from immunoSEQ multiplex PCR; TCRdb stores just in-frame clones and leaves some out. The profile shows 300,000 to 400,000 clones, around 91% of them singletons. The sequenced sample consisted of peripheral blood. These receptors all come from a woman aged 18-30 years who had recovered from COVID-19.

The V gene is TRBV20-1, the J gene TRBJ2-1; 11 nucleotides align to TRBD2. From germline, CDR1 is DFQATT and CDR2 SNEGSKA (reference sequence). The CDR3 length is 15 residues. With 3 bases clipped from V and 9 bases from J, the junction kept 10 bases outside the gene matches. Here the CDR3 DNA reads TGCAGTGCTAGTACGGCTAGCGGGAGGATTGGTGAGCAGTTCTTC. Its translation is CSASTASGRIGEQFF.

The CDR3 spells CASSSRQGPDPGDTQYF. CDR3 nucleotide sequence: TGTGCCAGCAGCTCACGACAGGGCCCAGACCCAGGGGATACGCAGTATTTT. The rearrangement uses TRBV5-6 and TRBJ2-3; 7 bases are shared with TRBD1. Trimming cost V 3 bases and J 6 bases; bases outside gene matches: 16. CDR3 size: 17 residues. Germline loops: CDR1 SGHDT, CDR2 YYEEEE.

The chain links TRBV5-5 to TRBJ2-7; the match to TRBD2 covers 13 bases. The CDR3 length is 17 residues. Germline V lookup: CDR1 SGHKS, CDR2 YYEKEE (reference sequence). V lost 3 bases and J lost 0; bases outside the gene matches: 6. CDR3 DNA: TGTGCCAGCAGCTGGCGGGGACTAGCGGGGAACTCCTACGAGCAGTACGTC. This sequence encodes CASSWRGLAGNSYEQYV.

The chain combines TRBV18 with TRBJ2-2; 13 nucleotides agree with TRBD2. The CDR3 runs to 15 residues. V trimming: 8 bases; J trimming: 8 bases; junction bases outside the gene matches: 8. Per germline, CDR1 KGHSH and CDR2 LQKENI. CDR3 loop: CASATGTSGKGELFF. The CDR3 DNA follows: TGTGCCAGCGCCACCGGGACTAGCGGGAAAGGGGAGCTGTTTTTT.

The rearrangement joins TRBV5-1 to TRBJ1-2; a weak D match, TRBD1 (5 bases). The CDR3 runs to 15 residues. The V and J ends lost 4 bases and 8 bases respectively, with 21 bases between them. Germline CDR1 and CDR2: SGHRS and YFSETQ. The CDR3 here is CASSAGRRGQGGYTF. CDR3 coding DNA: TGCGCCAGCAGCGCCGGTCGCCGAGGTCAGGGCGGCTACACCTTC. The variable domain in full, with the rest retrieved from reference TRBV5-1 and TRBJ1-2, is KAGVTQTPRYLIKTRGQQVTLSCSPISGHRSVSWYQQTPGQGLQFLFEYFSETQRNKGNFPGRFSGRQFSNSRSEMNVSTLELGDSALYLCASSAGRRGQGGYTFGSGTRLTVV.

CDR3 DNA sequence: TGTGCCGGAAGGACAGGGGCCAATCAGCCCCAGCATTTT. It specifies CAGRTGANQPQHF. The chain links TRBV6-5 to TRBJ1-5; 9 bases map to TRBD1. The length of the CDR3 is 13 residues. Trimming took 11 bases from V and 3 from J; bases not matched to a gene: 5. Germline CDR1 MNHEY, CDR2 SVGAGI.

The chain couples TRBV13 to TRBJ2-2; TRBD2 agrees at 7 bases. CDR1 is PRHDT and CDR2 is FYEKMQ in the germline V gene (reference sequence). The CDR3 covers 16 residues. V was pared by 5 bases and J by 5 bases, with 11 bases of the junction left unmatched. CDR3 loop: CASSPWGGRGTGELFF. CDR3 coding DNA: TGTGCCAGCAGCCCGTGGGGCGGGAGAGGAACCGGGGAGCTGTTTTTT.

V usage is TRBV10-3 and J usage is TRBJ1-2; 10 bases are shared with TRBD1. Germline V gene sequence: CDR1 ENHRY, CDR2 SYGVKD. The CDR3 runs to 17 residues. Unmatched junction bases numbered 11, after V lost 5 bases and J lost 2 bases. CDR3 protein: CAISTGQGTTLNYGYTF. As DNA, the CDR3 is TGTGCCATCAGTACGGGACAGGGGACGACCCTCAACTATGGCTACACCTTC.

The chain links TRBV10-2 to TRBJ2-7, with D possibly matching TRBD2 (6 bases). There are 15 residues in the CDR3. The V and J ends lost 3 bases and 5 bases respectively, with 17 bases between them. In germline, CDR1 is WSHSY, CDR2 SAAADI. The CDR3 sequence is CASSERIGRGDEQYV. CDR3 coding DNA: TGCGCCAGCAGTGAAAGGATCGGGAGAGGCGACGAGCAGTACGTC.

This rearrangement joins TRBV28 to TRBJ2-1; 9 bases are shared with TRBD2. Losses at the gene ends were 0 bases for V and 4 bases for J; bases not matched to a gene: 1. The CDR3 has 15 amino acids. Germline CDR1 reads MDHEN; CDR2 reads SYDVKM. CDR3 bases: TGTGCCAGCAGTTTATGGACTAGCGGATACAATGAGCAGTTCTTC. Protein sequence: CASSLWTSGYNEQFF.

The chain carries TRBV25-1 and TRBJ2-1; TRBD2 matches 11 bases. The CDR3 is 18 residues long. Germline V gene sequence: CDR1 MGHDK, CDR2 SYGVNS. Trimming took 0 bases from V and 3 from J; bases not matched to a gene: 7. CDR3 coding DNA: TGTGCCAGCAGTGAATATATGGGGGGGACTAGCGGCTACAATGAGCAGTTCTTC. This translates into CASSEYMGGTSGYNEQFF.

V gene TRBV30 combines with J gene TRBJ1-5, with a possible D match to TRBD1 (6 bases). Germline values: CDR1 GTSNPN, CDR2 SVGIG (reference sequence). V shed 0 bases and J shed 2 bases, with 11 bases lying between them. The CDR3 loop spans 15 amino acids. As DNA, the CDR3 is TGTGCCTGGAGTGTATCAGGGGTTGGCAATCAGCCCCAGCATTTT. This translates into CAWSVSGVGNQPQHF. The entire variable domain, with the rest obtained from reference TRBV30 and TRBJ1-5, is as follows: SQTIHQWPATLVQPVGSPLSLECTVEGTSNPNLYWYRQAAGRGLQLLFYSVGIGQISSEVPQNLSASRPQDRQFILSSKKLLLSDSGFYLCAWSVSGVGNQPQHFGDGTRLSIL.

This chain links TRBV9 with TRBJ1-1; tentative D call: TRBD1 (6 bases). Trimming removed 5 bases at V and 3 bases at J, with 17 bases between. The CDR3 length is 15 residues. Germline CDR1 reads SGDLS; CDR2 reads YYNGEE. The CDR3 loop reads CASRASSGAHTEAFF. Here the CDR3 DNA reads TGTGCCAGCAGGGCCTCCTCAGGGGCCCACACTGAAGCTTTCTTT.

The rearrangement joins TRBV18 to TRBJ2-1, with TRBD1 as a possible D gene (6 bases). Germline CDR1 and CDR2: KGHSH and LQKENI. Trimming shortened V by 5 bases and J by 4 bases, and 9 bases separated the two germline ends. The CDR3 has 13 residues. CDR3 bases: TGTGCCAGCTCAGGGACATCATACAATGAGCAGTTCTTC. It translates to CASSGTSYNEQFF.

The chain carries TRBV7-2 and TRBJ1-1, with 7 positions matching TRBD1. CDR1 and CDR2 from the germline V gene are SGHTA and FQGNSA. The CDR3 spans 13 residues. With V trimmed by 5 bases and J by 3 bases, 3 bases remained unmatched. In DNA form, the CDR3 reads TGTGCCAGCAGCGCGACAGGGCACACTGAAGCTTTCTTT. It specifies CASSATGHTEAFF.

The CDR3 bases are TGTGCCACCAGCAGAGATTCAGGGGTTGCCAAAAACATTCAGTACTTC. Protein: CATSRDSGVAKNIQYF. The V and J genes are TRBV15 and TRBJ2-4; possibly TRBD1 for D (6 bases). Trimming took off 0 bases at V and 1 base at J, with 10 bases between the two ends. The CDR3 covers 16 residues. Germline CDR1 reads LNHNV; CDR2 reads YYDKDF (reference sequence).

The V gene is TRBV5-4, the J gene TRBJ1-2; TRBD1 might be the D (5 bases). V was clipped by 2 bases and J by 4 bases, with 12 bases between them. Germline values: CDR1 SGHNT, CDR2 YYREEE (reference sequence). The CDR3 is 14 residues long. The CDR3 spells CASSLVGEGYGYTF. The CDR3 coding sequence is TGTGCCAGCAGCTTAGTAGGGGAGGGCTATGGCTACACCTTC.

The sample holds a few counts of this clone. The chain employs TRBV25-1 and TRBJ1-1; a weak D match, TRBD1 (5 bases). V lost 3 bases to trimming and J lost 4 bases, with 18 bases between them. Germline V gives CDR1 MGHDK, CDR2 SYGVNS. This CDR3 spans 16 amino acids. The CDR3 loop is CASSEGRKALGTEAFF. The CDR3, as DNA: TGTGCCAGCAGTGAGGGGCGTAAGGCTTTAGGCACTGAAGCTTTCTTT.

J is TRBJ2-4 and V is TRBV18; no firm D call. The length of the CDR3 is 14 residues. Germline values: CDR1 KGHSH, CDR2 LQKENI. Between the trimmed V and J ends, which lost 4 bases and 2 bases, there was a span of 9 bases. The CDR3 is CASSRLEPKNIQYF. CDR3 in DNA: TGTGCCAGCTCACGGTTGGAGCCCAAAAACATTCAGTACTTC.

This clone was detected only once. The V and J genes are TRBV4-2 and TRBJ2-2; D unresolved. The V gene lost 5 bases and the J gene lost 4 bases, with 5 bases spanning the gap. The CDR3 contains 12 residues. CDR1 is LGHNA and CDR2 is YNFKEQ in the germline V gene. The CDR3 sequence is CASSSSTGELFF. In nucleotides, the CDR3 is TGTGCCAGCAGCTCTTCCACCGGGGAGCTGTTTTTT.